This T cell receptor (beta chain) appears in the sequencing data of a study of T cell responses to AZD1222 COVID-19 vaccine. For the study at large: Pooling was applied to second doses at about 4 or about 12 weeks. The study, taken as a whole, reports: Donors, mostly white British, included more females; clonal diversity was possibly underestimated.

Notes on this clone: Its antigen remains unidentified.

The table came from immunoSEQ multiplex PCR; TCRdb's copy has only in-frame clones and leaves some out. Of about 180,000 clones in the sample, roughly nine tenths were seen once. The TCR sequence derives from an adult in good health. This specimen was peripheral blood, taken on day 0 of AZD1222 vaccination.

Here the CDR3 reads CASSVGGGTGNQPQHF. The CDR3 nucleotides are TGTGCCAGCAGTGTGGGAGGGGGAACGGGCAATCAGCCCCAGCATTTT. This rearrangement joins TRBV6-1 to TRBJ1-5; possible D gene TRBD1, 6 bases. The CDR3 has 16 residues. Germline CDR1 is MNHNS and CDR2 is SASEGT. V lost 4 bases and J lost 2, with 15 bases in between.